A selection of T cell receptor beta chains follows, all from one sample in a study of shared clonotypes between healthy human individuals. Data came from immunoSEQ multiplex PCR; TCRdb stores just in-frame clones and leaves some out. This table holds some 1.4 million clones, 95% to 97% found once. The sequenced sample was naive CD4+ T cells sorted from blood. Receptors were obtained from a man aged 25-45 years in good health. Both conserved end residues are part of each CDR3. Each record gives: CDR3 DNA, CDR3 protein, V gene, clone size, J gene, D gene. The D gene is left open where the match is weak. Not every row has a clone size; where given, it reads once, few, many or a size class.

cdr3_nt: TGTGCCAGCAGTACAGGGGGGAGTCAGCCCCAGCATTTT
cdr3_aa: CASSTGGSQPQHF
v_call: TRBV5-6
clone_size: -
j_call: TRBJ1-5
d_call: TRBD1

cdr3_nt: TGTGCCAGCAGTTCAGGGACAGGGGTAGGAAATCAGCCCCAGCATTTT
cdr3_aa: CASSSGTGVGNQPQHF
v_call: TRBV27
clone_size: -
j_call: TRBJ1-5
d_call: TRBD1

cdr3_nt: TGCAGCGTTGAAGATCGGGGGGACAGCTACGAGCAGTACTTC
cdr3_aa: CSVEDRGDSYEQYF
v_call: TRBV29-1
clone_size: -
j_call: TRBJ2-7
d_call: -

cdr3_nt: TGCGCCAGCAGCTTGGAGACGACAGGGGTCTTGAATGAGCAGTTCTTC
cdr3_aa: CASSLETTGVLNEQFF
v_call: TRBV5-1
clone_size: -
j_call: TRBJ2-1
d_call: TRBD1

cdr3_nt: TGTGCCAGTAGTACCGGTCCCCGGGAGTACTACGAGCAGTACTTC
cdr3_aa: CASSTGPREYYEQYF
v_call: TRBV19
clone_size: -
j_call: TRBJ2-7
d_call: -

cdr3_nt: TGTGCCAGCAGCGCTGGGACGGTGAACACCGGGGAGCTGTTTTTT
cdr3_aa: CASSAGTVNTGELFF
v_call: TRBV9
clone_size: -
j_call: TRBJ2-2
d_call: -

cdr3_nt: TGTGCCAGCAGGCGGAGGGGAGATGGAGAGACCCAGTACTTC
cdr3_aa: CASRRRGDGETQYF
v_call: TRBV2
clone_size: -
j_call: TRBJ2-5
d_call: -

cdr3_nt: TGTGCCAGCAGCAGCGGACGGGCGAACACCGGGGAGCTGTTTTTT
cdr3_aa: CASSSGRANTGELFF
v_call: TRBV11-3
clone_size: -
j_call: TRBJ2-2
d_call: -

cdr3_nt: TGTGCCAGCAGCTTCGGCCGAACTAGCGGGATGGGCTCCTACAATGAGCAGTTCTTC
cdr3_aa: CASSFGRTSGMGSYNEQFF
v_call: TRBV11-2
clone_size: -
j_call: TRBJ2-1
d_call: TRBD2

cdr3_nt: TGTGCCAGCAGGCCGGGCACTGCTAGCACAGATACGCAGTATTTT
cdr3_aa: CASRPGTASTDTQYF
v_call: TRBV5-4
clone_size: -
j_call: TRBJ2-3
d_call: -

cdr3_nt: TGCGCCAGCAGTGCGGAAGGGGGGGATACGCAGTATTTT
cdr3_aa: CASSAEGGDTQYF
v_call: TRBV10-1
clone_size: -
j_call: TRBJ2-3
d_call: -

cdr3_nt: TGCGCCAGCAGCTTGTACTGGTGGGGAGCGGGAGGGACAGATACGCAGTATTTT
cdr3_aa: CASSLYWWGAGGTDTQYF
v_call: TRBV5-1
clone_size: -
j_call: TRBJ2-3
d_call: TRBD2

cdr3_nt: TGCGCCAGCAGCCGAGACCATATGAACACTGAAGCTTTCTTT
cdr3_aa: CASSRDHMNTEAFF
v_call: TRBV5-1
clone_size: -
j_call: TRBJ1-1
d_call: -

cdr3_nt: TGTGCCAGCAGCTTAGTGGTGCGGGCTTCGATTATGAATGAGCAGTTCTTC
cdr3_aa: CASSLVVRASIMNEQFF
v_call: TRBV7-9
clone_size: -
j_call: TRBJ2-1
d_call: -

cdr3_nt: TGTGCCAGCAGCTTGATAGAAGCGACCGGGGAGCTGTTTTTT
cdr3_aa: CASSLIEATGELFF
v_call: TRBV5-4
clone_size: -
j_call: TRBJ2-2
d_call: -

cdr3_nt: TGTGCCAGCAGCCATGACAGGGGCATGGAAAAACTGTTTTTT
cdr3_aa: CASSHDRGMEKLFF
v_call: TRBV6-1
clone_size: -
j_call: TRBJ1-4
d_call: TRBD1

cdr3_nt: TGTGCCAGCAGCCCGACAGAATTCTACGAGCAGTACTTC
cdr3_aa: CASSPTEFYEQYF
v_call: TRBV6-1
clone_size: -
j_call: TRBJ2-7
d_call: -

cdr3_nt: TGTGCCAGTATCCGGGAATTCACTGAAGCTTTCTTT
cdr3_aa: CASIREFTEAFF
v_call: TRBV19
clone_size: -
j_call: TRBJ1-1
d_call: -

cdr3_nt: TGTGCCAGCAGCGTAGGTGGACTAGCGGGCGAGCAGTACTTC
cdr3_aa: CASSVGGLAGEQYF
v_call: TRBV9
clone_size: once
j_call: TRBJ2-7
d_call: TRBD2

cdr3_nt: TGTGCCAGCGGTCTGGTGGTCAACACCATATATTTT
cdr3_aa: CASGLVVNTIYF
v_call: TRBV6-1
clone_size: -
j_call: TRBJ1-3
d_call: -

cdr3_nt: TGTGCCAGCAGCGTAGAAGTAGGCTCCTACGAGCAGTACTTC
cdr3_aa: CASSVEVGSYEQYF
v_call: TRBV9
clone_size: -
j_call: TRBJ2-7
d_call: -

cdr3_nt: TGCGCCAGCAGCTTGGTTCCCACCCGCAACACAGATACGCAGTATTTT
cdr3_aa: CASSLVPTRNTDTQYF
v_call: TRBV5-1
clone_size: -
j_call: TRBJ2-3
d_call: -

cdr3_nt: TGTGCCTGGAGTGCCCGGGACAGGTCAAACCGATATGGCTACACCTTC
cdr3_aa: CAWSARDRSNRYGYTF
v_call: TRBV30
clone_size: -
j_call: TRBJ1-2
d_call: TRBD1

cdr3_nt: TGCGCCAGCAGCCGAACAACGGGGGGAGAAAAACTGTTTTTT
cdr3_aa: CASSRTTGGEKLFF
v_call: TRBV4-3
clone_size: -
j_call: TRBJ1-4
d_call: -

cdr3_nt: TGTGCCAGCAGCGTAGGTCCGGGGGCTAGTCAGCCCCAGCATTTT
cdr3_aa: CASSVGPGASQPQHF
v_call: TRBV9
clone_size: -
j_call: TRBJ1-5
d_call: -

cdr3_nt: TGCGCCAGCAGCCAAGACCACGTAGGGGGCAAAGAGACCCAGTACTTC
cdr3_aa: CASSQDHVGGKETQYF
v_call: TRBV4-3
clone_size: -
j_call: TRBJ2-5
d_call: TRBD1

cdr3_nt: TGTGCCAGCAGCCGCTCGTGGGGCCAGAACACTGAAGCTTTCTTT
cdr3_aa: CASSRSWGQNTEAFF
v_call: TRBV11-1
clone_size: -
j_call: TRBJ1-1
d_call: -

cdr3_nt: TGCGCCAGCGGGGACCTCTACGAGCAGTACTTC
cdr3_aa: CASGDLYEQYF
v_call: TRBV10-2
clone_size: -
j_call: TRBJ2-7
d_call: -

cdr3_nt: TGTGCCAGCAGTTTCTTGGGACTCCTCATTGAGCAGTTCTTC
cdr3_aa: CASSFLGLLIEQFF
v_call: TRBV28
clone_size: -
j_call: TRBJ2-1
d_call: -

cdr3_nt: TGTGCCAGCAGTTATCGACAGGGAGCGAACTATGGCTACACCTTC
cdr3_aa: CASSYRQGANYGYTF
v_call: TRBV6-6
clone_size: -
j_call: TRBJ1-2
d_call: TRBD1

cdr3_nt: TGTGCCAGCAGCTTATTTGCGGGGGTCGGGACATGGAATCAGCCCCAGCATTTT
cdr3_aa: CASSLFAGVGTWNQPQHF
v_call: TRBV7-2
clone_size: -
j_call: TRBJ1-5
d_call: -

cdr3_nt: TGCGCCAGCAGCTTGGGCGGGGCAACGAACACCGGGGAGCTGTTTTTT
cdr3_aa: CASSLGGATNTGELFF
v_call: TRBV5-1
clone_size: once
j_call: TRBJ2-2
d_call: -

cdr3_nt: TGTGCCAGCAGCCTACGGACTAGCGGGATAACAGATACGCAGTATTTT
cdr3_aa: CASSLRTSGITDTQYF
v_call: TRBV14
clone_size: -
j_call: TRBJ2-3
d_call: TRBD2

cdr3_nt: TGTGCCAGTAGTATGGGGGGACTAGTGACGAACGAGCAGTACTTC
cdr3_aa: CASSMGGLVTNEQYF
v_call: TRBV19
clone_size: -
j_call: TRBJ2-7
d_call: TRBD2

cdr3_nt: TGTGCCAGCAGCTTAGTACAGCGGGGGTACGAGCAGTACTTC
cdr3_aa: CASSLVQRGYEQYF
v_call: TRBV7-6
clone_size: -
j_call: TRBJ2-7
d_call: TRBD2

cdr3_nt: TGTGCCAGCAGTTTACCGGTCGGGAGTCCGTTCTTC
cdr3_aa: CASSLPVGSPFF
v_call: TRBV27
clone_size: -
j_call: TRBJ2-1
d_call: -

cdr3_nt: TGTGCCAGCAGTAATACCAGGCTTACTTACAATGAGCAGTTCTTC
cdr3_aa: CASSNTRLTYNEQFF
v_call: TRBV25-1
clone_size: -
j_call: TRBJ2-1
d_call: -

cdr3_nt: TGCGCCAGCAGCGAAGGGACATCCATCACTGAAGCTTTCTTT
cdr3_aa: CASSEGTSITEAFF
v_call: TRBV10-1
clone_size: once
j_call: TRBJ1-1
d_call: -

cdr3_nt: TGTGCCAGCAGACCCGGGACAGGGAATGGTCAGCCCCAGCATTTT
cdr3_aa: CASRPGTGNGQPQHF
v_call: TRBV2
clone_size: -
j_call: TRBJ1-5
d_call: TRBD1

cdr3_nt: TGTGCCAGCGGCGGGACCACAGATACGCAGTATTTT
cdr3_aa: CASGGTTDTQYF
v_call: TRBV7-9
clone_size: -
j_call: TRBJ2-3
d_call: -

cdr3_nt: TGTGCCAGCAGCAGACTGCTCGGGGGGGTCTCCTACAATGAGCAGTTCTTC
cdr3_aa: CASSRLLGGVSYNEQFF
v_call: TRBV9
clone_size: -
j_call: TRBJ2-1
d_call: TRBD2

cdr3_nt: TGTGCCAGCAGTTTACTGGATCGCAATCAGCCCCAGCATTTT
cdr3_aa: CASSLLDRNQPQHF
v_call: TRBV27
clone_size: -
j_call: TRBJ1-5
d_call: -

cdr3_nt: TGTGCTAGCAGCTCGAGCCCCTCTTCCACCGATGAGCAGTTCTTC
cdr3_aa: CASSSSPSSTDEQFF
v_call: TRBV7-7
clone_size: -
j_call: TRBJ2-1
d_call: -

cdr3_nt: TGTGCCAGCAGTTACTCGGGGTCGACTAATGAAAAACTGTTTTTT
cdr3_aa: CASSYSGSTNEKLFF
v_call: TRBV6-5
clone_size: -
j_call: TRBJ1-4
d_call: -

cdr3_nt: TGTGCCAGCATAAGGGGGCAGGCTACTAGCACAGATACGCAGTATTTT
cdr3_aa: CASIRGQATSTDTQYF
v_call: TRBV2
clone_size: -
j_call: TRBJ2-3
d_call: TRBD1

cdr3_nt: TGTGCCAGCAGTTTACGGCCGATCAATGAGCAGTTCTTC
cdr3_aa: CASSLRPINEQFF
v_call: TRBV28
clone_size: -
j_call: TRBJ2-1
d_call: -

cdr3_nt: TGCAGCGTTGTAGTAGGATCCTCCTACGAGCAGTACTTC
cdr3_aa: CSVVVGSSYEQYF
v_call: TRBV29-1
clone_size: -
j_call: TRBJ2-7
d_call: -

cdr3_nt: TGTGCCAGCAGTTTATTGGCTAGCGGGTCCACCGGGGAGCTGTTTTTT
cdr3_aa: CASSLLASGSTGELFF
v_call: TRBV27
clone_size: -
j_call: TRBJ2-2
d_call: TRBD2

cdr3_nt: TGCGCCAGCAGCTTTTATGGGACTAGCGGGACTAGCACAGATACGCAGTATTTT
cdr3_aa: CASSFYGTSGTSTDTQYF
v_call: TRBV5-1
clone_size: once
j_call: TRBJ2-3
d_call: TRBD2

cdr3_nt: TGCAGTGTGAAGGGGGGTGTTGAAGCTTTCTTT
cdr3_aa: CSVKGGVEAFF
v_call: TRBV20-1
clone_size: few
j_call: TRBJ1-1
d_call: -

cdr3_nt: TGTGCCATGCAGGGGTGGAATAGCGGGGCCAACGTCCTGACTTTC
cdr3_aa: CAMQGWNSGANVLTF
v_call: TRBV10-3
clone_size: -
j_call: TRBJ2-6
d_call: -

cdr3_nt: TGTGCCAGTGGGAACGGGGGCGCTGATTCTTTCGTCAATGAGCAGTTCTTC
cdr3_aa: CASGNGGADSFVNEQFF
v_call: TRBV19
clone_size: -
j_call: TRBJ2-1
d_call: -

cdr3_nt: TGTGCCATCAGTGGGACAGTCGGCACTGAAGCTTTCTTT
cdr3_aa: CAISGTVGTEAFF
v_call: TRBV10-3
clone_size: -
j_call: TRBJ1-1
d_call: -

cdr3_nt: TGCGCCAGCAGCCTTGGAAGGCTTAATGAAAAACTGTTTTTT
cdr3_aa: CASSLGRLNEKLFF
v_call: TRBV5-1
clone_size: -
j_call: TRBJ1-4
d_call: -

cdr3_nt: TGTGCCAGCGGTTACTATCGGCCCCAGCATTTT
cdr3_aa: CASGYYRPQHF
v_call: TRBV27
clone_size: -
j_call: TRBJ1-5
d_call: -

cdr3_nt: TGTGCCAGCAGCCTACTAGAAACGACCAATGAGCAGTTCTTC
cdr3_aa: CASSLLETTNEQFF
v_call: TRBV7-8
clone_size: -
j_call: TRBJ2-1
d_call: -

cdr3_nt: TGCGCCAGCAGCTTGGATACATTTACAGCTGAAGCTTTCTTT
cdr3_aa: CASSLDTFTAEAFF
v_call: TRBV5-1
clone_size: few
j_call: TRBJ1-1
d_call: -

cdr3_nt: TGTGCCAGCAGTTTACTTCCGGGACAGGCATACTACGAGCAGTACTTC
cdr3_aa: CASSLLPGQAYYEQYF
v_call: TRBV27
clone_size: -
j_call: TRBJ2-7
d_call: TRBD1

cdr3_nt: TGTGCCAGCAGCTCGGACGGCAGCACAGATACGCAGTATTTT
cdr3_aa: CASSSDGSTDTQYF
v_call: TRBV11-2
clone_size: -
j_call: TRBJ2-3
d_call: -

cdr3_nt: TGTGCCAGCAGTTTATGGGGTAGCACCCCCTCCTACGAGCAGTACTTC
cdr3_aa: CASSLWGSTPSYEQYF
v_call: TRBV28
clone_size: -
j_call: TRBJ2-7
d_call: -